This TCR beta chain stems from a study of blood T cell repertoires in COVID-19. Study-level background: Samples representing acute and convalescent COVID-19 were sourced from the United States, Italy and Spain.

It was during active infection that Seattle patients were enrolled and then longitudinally followed. Per the original data handling: Researchers report that nucleated cell counts were estimated from reference gene primer amplification. The table came from immunoSEQ multiplex PCR; TCRdb's copy has only in-frame clones and leaves some out. Clonal size and the V and J genes are those of that table, whereas D and trimming came from the DNA. The sample carries some 500,000 clones, approximately 88% recorded once. This CDR3 is built from 14 residues. Germline assignment: CDR1 MDHEN and CDR2 SYDVKM. V lost 9 bases and J lost 3; bases outside the gene matches: 5.

This receptor was taken from a woman aged 50 to 60 with COVID-19, enrolled during active disease. Input material: peripheral blood. V usage is TRBV28 and J usage is TRBJ2-3, with 11 bases lining up with TRBD2. CDR3 loop: CASRSGGATDTQYF. The CDR3 nucleotides are TGTGCCAGTCGTAGCGGGGGGGCTACAGATACGCAGTATTTT.